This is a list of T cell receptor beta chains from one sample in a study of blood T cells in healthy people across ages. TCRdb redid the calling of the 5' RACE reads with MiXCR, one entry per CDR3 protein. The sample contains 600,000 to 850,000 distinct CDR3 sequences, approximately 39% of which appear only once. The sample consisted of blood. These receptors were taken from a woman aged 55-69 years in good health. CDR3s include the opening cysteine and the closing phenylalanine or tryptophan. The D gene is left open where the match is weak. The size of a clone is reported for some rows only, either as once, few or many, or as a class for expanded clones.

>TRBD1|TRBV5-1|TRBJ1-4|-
CAGSSGDSSNEKLFF
TGCGCCGGCAGCTCGGGGGACAGCAGTAATGAAAAACTGTTTTTT
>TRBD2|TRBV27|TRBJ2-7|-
CASSVSGSTYNEQYF
TGTGCCAGCAGTGTCAGCGGGAGTACGTACAATGAGCAGTACTTC
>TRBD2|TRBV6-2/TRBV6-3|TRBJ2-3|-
CASSSWTSATDTQYF
TGTGCCAGCAGTTCCTGGACTAGCGCCACAGATACGCAGTATTTT
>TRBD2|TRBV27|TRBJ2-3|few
CASSSGLAGGGTDTQYF
TGTGCCAGCAGTTCGGGACTAGCGGGAGGTGGCACAGATACGCAGTATTTT
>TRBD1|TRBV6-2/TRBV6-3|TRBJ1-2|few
CASSRTGPGYTF
TGTGCCAGCAGTCGGACAGGGCCTGGCTACACCTTC
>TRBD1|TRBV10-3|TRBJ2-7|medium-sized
CAISPPGQGREQYF
TGTGCCATCAGCCCCCCCGGACAGGGCCGCGAGCAGTACTTC
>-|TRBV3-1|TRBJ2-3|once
CASSHAPQDTQYF
TGTGCCAGCAGCCACGCTCCCCAAGATACGCAGTATTTT
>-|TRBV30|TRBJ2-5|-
CAWSVRRTNVRQETQYF
TGTGCCTGGAGTGTACGAAGGACAAACGTCCGTCAAGAGACCCAGTACTTC
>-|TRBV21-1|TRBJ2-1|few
CASCVYNEQFF
TGTGCCAGTTGTGTCTACAATGAGCAGTTCTTC
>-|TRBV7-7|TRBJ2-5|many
CASSLAPAAGQETQYF
TGTGCTAGCAGCTTAGCGCCGGCGGCGGGCCAAGAGACCCAGTACTTC
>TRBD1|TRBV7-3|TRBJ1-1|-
CASSWTGGADTEAFF
TGTGCCAGCAGCTGGACAGGGGGTGCGGACACTGAAGCTTTCTTT
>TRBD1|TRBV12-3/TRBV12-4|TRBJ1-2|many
CASSPGDRYGYTF
TGTGCCAGCAGTCCAGGGGACAGATATGGCTACACCTTC
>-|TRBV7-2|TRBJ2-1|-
CASSLIPVPTDEQFF
TGTGCCAGCAGCTTAATCCCCGTCCCAACCGATGAGCAGTTCTTC
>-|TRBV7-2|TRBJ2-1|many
CASSSGSSYNEQFF
TGTGCCAGCAGCTCCGGGAGCTCCTACAATGAGCAGTTCTTC
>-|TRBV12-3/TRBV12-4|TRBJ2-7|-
CASSLDRGARGCEQYF
TGTGCCAGCAGTTTAGATCGGGGGGCGAGAGGGTGCGAGCAGTACTTC
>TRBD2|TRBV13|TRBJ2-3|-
CASSSQLAGGDTQYF
TGTGCCAGCAGCTCCCAACTAGCGGGGGGGGATACGCAGTATTTT